The following is a T cell receptor beta chain sequence with its context. This clone was counted once. Its antigen remains unidentified. No base quality information exists; no much larger clone differs at one position. This specimen comes from a study of lymphopenia after photon versus proton radiotherapy (dated by TCRdb to the late 2010s). For the study in its entirety: The immunological effects of photon versus proton radiation therapy were compared in patients with gastrointestinal tumors who developed high-grade lymphopenia. The cohort comprised about 20 patients with gastrointestinal tumors who received either photon or proton therapy and then developed lymphopenia. The goal of the study was to describe how the two radiation modalities differ in their effects on the immune system.

Sequences SGHNT (CDR1) and YYREEE (CDR2) are obtained from the germline V gene (reference sequence). The CDR3, cysteine through phenylalanine, is 18 amino acids long. CDR3 DNA only is kept here, 54 bases in frame from base 1. Trimming takes 4 bases off V and 2 bases off J; junction bases not matched to a gene: 13. What the work shows at the level of the full study, not this receptor alone: The survival association was examined only in patients who died, and the authors described better survival with proton therapy as a possibility, not as a demonstrated result. Across the cohort, among patients who died, a greater drop in TCR diversity after the nadir was inversely correlated with overall survival time. Once the lymphocyte count had reached its nadir, the repertoires of photon-treated patients showed oligoclonal expansion, particularly of CD8+ Temra cells, and this expansion drove the decline in diversity. Relative stability during treatment was observed in proton-treated patients, whereas loss of naive T cells and TCR diversity and gain of effector/memory populations were observed in photon-treated patients.

The method was the immunoSEQ multiplex PCR assay. T cell repertoires were profiled with deep sequencing of rearranged TCR beta loci together with multiparametric flow cytometry. TCRdb holds this immuneACCESS table with in-frame rearrangements only. Some clones are missing; in checked studies, unresolved V genes explain under half, and the rest has no known cause. This sample holds 70,000 or so clones; just under 95% were observed only once. Of the sample, 2.2% is held by the ten largest clones. The TCR comes from a woman aged 40 to 50 with cholangiocarcinoma. The source was peripheral blood, collected from a patient treated with photon-based radiotherapy. Rearrangement joined TRBV5-4 to TRBJ2-3; TRBD2 aligns with 10 central bases. CDR3 reads: CASSHNPFTSGITDTQYF. DNA sequence: TGTGCCAGCAGCCACAACCCCTTCACTAGCGGGATCACAGATACGCAGTATTTT.